Sequencing of this T cell receptor (beta chain) was carried out in a study of T cells in Graves' hyperthyroidism and ophthalmopathy. Study overall: At the time of initial diagnosis and before any treatment, peripheral blood was collected.

Regarding this clonotype: Its antigen is undetermined.

J lost 1 base, V lost 5 bases, and 7 bases had no gene match. Germline-derived CDR1 and CDR2 are SGHAT and FQDESV (reference sequence). The CDR3 has 16 residues. Diagnosis relied on clinical symptoms, serum thyroxine and TRAb, thyroid ultrasound and orbital computed tomography. Study-wide results and limits: The authors' 13 V-J model separated ophthalmopathy from stable hyperthyroidism.

Amplification of TCR beta CDR3 regions used RNA as the template. HTBI primers were the set used in a first-round RT-PCR of the TCR CDR3. TCRdb fed the multiplex PCR reads into MiXCR, producing one record per CDR3 protein. The data show 370,000 or so distinct CDR3 sequences, about 25% seen once. This clonotype was obtained from a man aged 50-59 years with Graves' hyperthyroidism. The sample taken for sequencing was blood. The chain uses TRBV11-1 and TRBJ2-5; 10 bases match TRBD1. The CDR3 loop is CASSDRGQTRQETQYF. The DNA of the CDR3 is TGTGCCAGCAGCGACAGGGGGCAGACCCGCCAAGAGACCCAGTACTTC.